Below, 32 T cell receptor beta chains from the same sample are listed, as sequenced in a study of cytomegalovirus exposure and HLA in healthy donors. PCR amplification relied on 60 Vbeta primers (plus 13 Jbeta primers). Sequenced by immunoSEQ multiplex PCR; TCRdb stores in-frame clones only, minus some. Among tens of thousands of clones listed, more than 70% were seen once. The sample taken for sequencing was PBMCs. These receptors were collected from a male donor in good health and CMV-seronegative.

The rearrangement joins TRBV7-9 to TRBJ2-7, with 7 bases matching TRBD1. The CDR3 spans 14 residues. V shed 5 bases and J 5 bases; nucleotides not matched to a gene: 9. Germline assignment: CDR1 SEHNR and CDR2 FQNEAQ (reference sequence). The CDR3 DNA follows: TGTGCCAGCAGCCAGACAGGGACGTGGGACGAGCAGTACTTC. Translated: CASSQTGTWDEQYF.

The rearrangement uses TRBV7-6 and TRBJ2-2; a possible D gene is TRBD1 (5 bases). The V gene's germline CDR1 is SGHVS and CDR2 FNYEAQ. Trimming cost V 1 base and J 4 bases, with 10 bases left between them. The CDR3 has 15 residues. The CDR3 is CASSLEGYSTGELFF. CDR3 DNA sequence: TGTGCCAGCAGCTTAGAGGGGTATAGCACCGGGGAGCTGTTTTTT.

The chain carries TRBV4-3 and TRBJ2-2, with D maybe TRBD2 (5 bases). The CDR3 runs to 15 residues. The germline V gene encodes CDR1 LGHNA and CDR2 YSLEER. Trimming removed 0 bases at V and 7 bases at J, with 12 bases between. The DNA of the CDR3 is TGCGCCAGCAGCCAAGACTCTGTCCGGGGCGGGGAGCTGTTTTTT. Protein sequence: CASSQDSVRGGELFF.

The chain is built from TRBV6-5 and TRBJ1-1; D is perhaps TRBD1 (6 bases). The CDR3 loop spans 14 amino acids. V shed 5 bases and J shed 6 bases, with 16 bases lying between them. The V gene's germline CDR1 is MNHEY and CDR2 SVGAGI. The CDR3 nucleotides are TGTGCCAGCAGTGCACAGGGTGGTCGCTCTGAAGCTTTCTTT. Protein: CASSAQGGRSEAFF.

The V call is TRBV9, the J call TRBJ1-2; a possible D gene is TRBD1 (5 bases). The CDR3 has 15 amino acids. Trimming removed 4 bases at V and 5 bases at J, with 18 bases between. The V gene's germline CDR1 is SGDLS and CDR2 YYNGEE. The CDR3 DNA follows: TGTGCCAGCAGCTTTGGTTCAGGGCTCAAATATGGCTACACCTTC. Amino acid sequence: CASSFGSGLKYGYTF.

The V call is TRBV11-1, the J call TRBJ1-1; no definite D call. Germline CDR1 reads SGHAT; CDR2 reads FQDESV (reference sequence). Trimming took 2 bases from V and 5 from J, leaving 9 bases between them. There are 13 residues in the CDR3. CDR3 sequence reads: CASSLTEITEAFF. Here the CDR3 DNA reads TGTGCCAGCAGCTTAACCGAGATAACTGAAGCTTTCTTT.

This clone was detected a few times. Here the CDR3 DNA reads TGTGCCAGTAGTGGAACACAGGGCTACGAGCAGTACTTC. It encodes CASSGTQGYEQYF. This chain connects TRBV19 to TRBJ2-7; TRBD1 is a possible D gene (6 bases). Germline V gene data show CDR1 as LNHDA and CDR2 as SQIVND (reference sequence). V lost 5 bases and J lost 3, with 11 bases in between. The CDR3 runs 13 residues.

The J gene is TRBJ1-3, the V gene TRBV18; a weak D match, TRBD1 (6 bases). Looked up from germline, CDR1 is KGHSH and CDR2 is LQKENI. V was cut by 5 bases and J by 0 bases, with 11 bases left in between. CDR3 size: 15 residues. The CDR3 here is CASSMDSLSGNTIYF. CDR3 nucleotides: TGTGCCAGCTCAATGGACAGCCTCTCTGGAAACACCATATATTTT.

This rearrangement joins TRBV9 to TRBJ1-2; the match to TRBD1 covers 8 bases. The CDR3 runs 15 residues. Germline CDR1 reads SGDLS; CDR2 reads YYNGEE. With 0 bases clipped from V and 3 bases from J, the junction kept 4 bases outside the gene matches. CDR3 in amino acids: CASSVGTGGDYGYTF. CDR3 in DNA: TGTGCCAGCAGCGTAGGAACAGGGGGAGACTATGGCTACACCTTC.

The chain combines TRBV30 with TRBJ2-7, with a possible D match to TRBD2 (6 bases). Germline CDR1 GTSNPN, CDR2 SVGIG (reference sequence). The germline V and J ends were trimmed by 3 bases and 1 base, with 22 bases remaining between them. The CDR3 is 17 amino acids. The CDR3 reads CAWSPRYGRRGSYEQYF. The CDR3 DNA follows: TGTGCCTGGAGCCCGCGGTACGGTCGGCGGGGATCCTACGAGCAGTACTTC.

The chain links TRBV5-1 to TRBJ2-2; 7 positions match TRBD1. The CDR3 runs to 14 residues. Looked up from germline, CDR1 is SGHRS and CDR2 is YFSETQ. V lost 5 bases to trimming and J lost 2 bases; unmatched junction nucleotides: 3. The CDR3 here is CASRWDSNTGELFF. DNA for the CDR3: TGCGCCAGCAGGTGGGACAGTAACACCGGGGAGCTGTTTTTT.

The chain links TRBV30 to TRBJ1-2, with no clear D. This CDR3 is built from 16 residues. V was clipped by 4 bases and J by 4 bases, with 22 bases between them. Germline V lookup: CDR1 GTSNPN, CDR2 SVGIG (reference sequence). DNA of the CDR3: TGTGCCTGGATCGGCGGGAGGGTAGGTCGGACCTATGGCTACACCTTC. It encodes CAWIGGRVGRTYGYTF.

With respect to this clone: This specimen includes other DNA sequences encoding the same CDR3. CDR3 region: CASSLADRSYGYTF. The CDR3 nucleotides read TGTGCCAGCAGCTTAGCAGATCGGAGCTATGGCTACACCTTC. This sequence joins TRBV7-2 and TRBJ1-2; D call uncertain. CDR3 length: 14 amino acids. Germline V gene data show CDR1 as SGHTA and CDR2 as FQGNSA. Trimming shortened V by 0 bases and J by 4 bases, and 9 bases separated the two germline ends.

The V call is TRBV5-4, the J call TRBJ2-7, with TRBD2 as a possible D gene (6 bases). V was trimmed by 5 bases and J by 0 bases, leaving 9 bases between them. Germline V gives CDR1 SGHNT, CDR2 YYREEE (reference sequence). The CDR3 is 13 residues long. The CDR3 nucleotides are TGTGCCAGCAGTCGGGGGTCCTCCTACGAGCAGTACTTC. It codes for CASSRGSSYEQYF.

This clone was counted a single time. This rearrangement joins TRBV6-6 to TRBJ2-1; TRBD2 matches at 7 bases. The CDR3 is made up of 13 amino acids. V shed 10 bases and J 6 bases; nucleotides not matched to a gene: 9. CDR1 and CDR2 from the germline V gene are MNHNY and SVGAGI (reference sequence). The CDR3 sequence: CATRGEPFNEQFF. CDR3 coding DNA: TGTGCCACCCGGGGGGAACCCTTCAATGAGCAGTTCTTC.

The chain employs TRBV27 and TRBJ2-1; 10 nucleotides match TRBD2. V shed 3 bases and J 3 bases; nucleotides not matched to a gene: 11. This CDR3 spans 18 amino acids. Germline CDR1 and CDR2: MNHEY and SMNVEV (reference sequence). The CDR3 loop is CASSFLHSGGLLYNEQFF. The CDR3 DNA sequence: TGTGCCAGCAGTTTCCTTCATAGCGGGGGGCTCCTCTACAATGAGCAGTTCTTC.

The rearrangement uses TRBV4-2 and TRBJ1-5, with 8 bases fitting TRBD1. The CDR3 runs 19 residues. Per germline, CDR1 LGHNA and CDR2 YNFKEQ. V shed 0 bases and J 7 bases; nucleotides not matched to a gene: 17. CDR3 sequence reads: CASSQDGGTGLGAWQPQHF. The CDR3 DNA is TGTGCCAGCAGCCAAGATGGGGGGACAGGTTTAGGGGCATGGCAGCCCCAGCATTTT.

The rearrangement uses TRBV5-5 and TRBJ2-7, with D possibly being TRBD1 (6 bases). V lost 2 bases to trimming and J lost 4 bases, with 13 bases between them. Germline values: CDR1 SGHKS, CDR2 YYEKEE (reference sequence). The CDR3 sequence is 14 residues long. The CDR3 here is CASSFDQGYYEQYF. CDR3 nucleotide sequence: TGTGCCAGCAGCTTCGATCAGGGGTATTACGAGCAGTACTTC.

The J gene is TRBJ1-5, the V gene TRBV5-1; D call uncertain. From germline, CDR1 is SGHRS and CDR2 YFSETQ. The V end was cut by 0 bases, the J end by 3 bases, with 10 bases between. The CDR3 has 15 residues. This CDR3 is CASSLAAGNNQPQHF. As DNA, the CDR3 is TGCGCCAGCAGCTTGGCCGCGGGGAACAATCAGCCCCAGCATTTT. Based on the CDR3 plus reference TRBV5-1 and TRBJ1-5, the full variable domain is KAGVTQTPRYLIKTRGQQVTLSCSPISGHRSVSWYQQTPGQGLQFLFEYFSETQRNKGNFPGRFSGRQFSNSRSEMNVSTLELGDSALYLCASSLAAGNNQPQHFGDGTRLSIL.

This rearrangement joins TRBV18 to TRBJ1-1, with D possibly being TRBD1 (5 bases). This CDR3 comprises 14 residues. The germline V gene encodes CDR1 KGHSH and CDR2 LQKENI. V lost 3 bases and J lost 4, with 12 bases in between. CDR3 sequence: CASSPGGGTTEAFF. Here the CDR3 DNA reads TGTGCCAGCTCACCCGGGGGGGGTACCACTGAAGCTTTCTTT.

This clone is a singleton in its sample. The chain couples TRBV28 to TRBJ1-2; D perhaps matches TRBD1 (6 bases). Germline V lookup: CDR1 MDHEN, CDR2 SYDVKM. V was shortened by 5 bases and J by 6 bases, with 16 bases between the two germline ends. The CDR3 spans 14 residues. CDR3 sequence reads: CASSPTGLVHGYTF. DNA for the CDR3: TGTGCCAGCAGTCCGACAGGACTGGTTCATGGCTACACCTTC.

This clone appeared a few times. The chain couples TRBV5-4 to TRBJ1-2, with TRBD1 identical over 8 bases. The length of the CDR3 is 14 residues. Germline V gene data show CDR1 as SGHNT and CDR2 as YYREEE (reference sequence). Unmatched junction bases numbered 4, after V lost 2 bases and J lost 4 bases. This CDR3 is CASSFWTGLYGYTF. DNA of the CDR3: TGTGCCAGCAGCTTTTGGACAGGGCTCTATGGCTACACCTTC.

The chain couples TRBV29-1 to TRBJ1-3, with D possibly TRBD1 on 5 matching bases. The germline CDR1 and CDR2 sequences are SQVTM and ANQGSEA. The V gene lost 4 bases and the J gene lost 0 bases, with 10 bases spanning the gap. The length of the CDR3 is 14 residues. The CDR3 is CSVVGQNSGNTIYF. Here the CDR3 DNA reads TGCAGCGTTGTGGGGCAGAACTCTGGAAACACCATATATTTT. The variable domain in full, with the rest retrieved from reference TRBV29-1 and TRBJ1-3, is SAVISQKPSRDICQRGTSLTIQCQVDSQVTMMFWYRQQPGQSLTLIATANQGSEATYESGFVIDKFPISRPNLTFSTLTVSNMSPEDSSIYLCSVVGQNSGNTIYFGEGSWLTVV.

This sequence joins TRBV2 and TRBJ1-1; D is unresolved. Germline CDR1 SNHLY, CDR2 FYNNEI. Trimming took 2 bases from V and 0 from J, leaving 4 bases between them. The CDR3 spans 13 residues. CDR3 nucleotides: TGTGCCAGCAGTGAACGGTTGAACACTGAAGCTTTCTTT. Residues: CASSERLNTEAFF.

V gene TRBV7-9 combines with J gene TRBJ2-5; D possibly corresponds to TRBD2 (7 bases). Germline CDR1 reads SEHNR; CDR2 reads FQNEAQ (reference sequence). Trimming pared 5 bases from V and 5 bases from J, leaving 15 bases between. This CDR3 spans 14 amino acids. CDR3 in amino acids: CASSPTGGEETQYF. In nucleotides, the CDR3 is TGTGCCAGCAGCCCCACGGGGGGCGAGGAGACCCAGTACTTC.

The chain combines TRBV25-1 with TRBJ2-3, with D hard to call. The CDR3 is 11 residues long. Germline loops: CDR1 MGHDK, CDR2 SYGVNS. V was clipped by 7 bases and J by 2 bases, with 4 bases between them. The chain's CDR3 is CASTYTDTQYF. The CDR3 nucleotides read TGTGCCAGCACGTACACAGATACGCAGTATTTT.

The chain recombines TRBV4-2 with TRBJ2-7; the match to TRBD2 covers 8 bases. This CDR3 is built from 16 residues. J gave up 0 bases and V 3 bases, and 7 bases lay outside the gene matches. The V gene's germline CDR1 is LGHNA and CDR2 YNFKEQ. As DNA, the CDR3 is TGTGCCAGCAGCCATTTGGGCGGGGGGAGCTCCTACGAGCAGTACTTC. Encoded protein: CASSHLGGGSSYEQYF.

V is TRBV9 and J is TRBJ2-3; 7 nucleotides agree with TRBD2. This CDR3 region has 16 residues. Trimming took 3 bases from V and 1 from J; bases not matched to a gene: 8. Germline-derived CDR1 and CDR2 are SGDLS and YYNGEE. CDR3 DNA: TGTGCCAGCAGCGCCCTCGGACTAGAGGGCACAGATACGCAGTATTTT. Its translation: CASSALGLEGTDTQYF.

The chain joins TRBV7-6 to TRBJ2-5; D is uncertain. The V gene lost 0 bases and the J gene lost 2 bases, with 7 bases spanning the gap. This CDR3 has 14 amino acids. From germline, CDR1 is SGHVS and CDR2 FNYEAQ. The CDR3 region is CASSLALQQETQYF. The CDR3 coding sequence is TGTGCCAGCAGCTTAGCGCTACAGCAAGAGACCCAGTACTTC.

The chain has TRBV5-8 and TRBJ1-3; 9 bases fit TRBD1. The CDR3 consists of 14 residues. Germline lookup yields CDR1 SGHTS and CDR2 YDEGEE. Unmatched junction bases numbered 3, after V lost 4 bases and J lost 4 bases. The CDR3 DNA follows: TGTGCCAGCAGCGGGACAGGGTCCGGAAACACCATATATTTT. Its protein product is CASSGTGSGNTIYF.

The rearrangement joins TRBV5-1 to TRBJ1-1, with TRBD1 matching over 10 bases. The CDR3 length is 16 residues. With V trimmed by 4 bases and J by 1 base, 7 bases remained unmatched. CDR1 and CDR2 from the germline V gene are SGHRS and YFSETQ. This CDR3 reads CASSQGQGHSNTEAFF. CDR3 bases: TGCGCCAGCAGCCAGGGACAGGGGCACTCGAACACTGAAGCTTTCTTT.

The gene calls are TRBV6-1 and TRBJ2-6; D gene uncertain. Germline V gene sequence: CDR1 MNHNS, CDR2 SASEGT. V was clipped by 3 bases and J by 0 bases, with 18 bases between them. The CDR3 sequence is 19 residues long. In nucleotides, the CDR3 is TGTGCCAGCAGTGAGCACCCAACCGACTTGCACTCTGGGGCCAACGTCCTGACTTTC. Protein product: CASSEHPTDLHSGANVLTF.